This entry lists 27 T cell receptor beta chains sequenced from one sample in a study of cytomegalovirus exposure and HLA in healthy donors. A multiplex PCR was run with 60 Vbeta primers and 13 Jbeta primers. The data were produced by immunoSEQ multiplex PCR, yet TCRdb's version contains in-frame clones alone and is incomplete. This table holds under 200,000 clones, about two thirds found once. The sequencing input was PBMCs. These receptors were obtained from a woman aged 18-29 years in good health and CMV-seropositive.

The chain links TRBV27 to TRBJ1-2; maybe TRBD1 (5 bases). CDR3 size: 12 residues. V was pared by 8 bases and J by 8 bases, with 15 bases between. Germline CDR1 MNHEY, CDR2 SMNVEV (reference sequence). The CDR3 sequence is CASGDARGGYTF. CDR3 sequence (DNA): TGTGCCAGCGGAGACGCTAGGGGCGGCTACACCTTC.

V and J are TRBV6-5 and TRBJ2-1; 8 bases map to TRBD2. The V and J ends lost 6 bases and 4 bases, in that order; junction bases with no gene match: 8. This CDR3 region has 15 residues. Looked up from germline, CDR1 is MNHEY and CDR2 is SVGAGI. CDR3 loop: CASRRGLGLYNEQFF. As DNA, the CDR3 is TGTGCCAGCAGGAGGGGACTAGGGCTTTACAATGAGCAGTTCTTC.

This chain uses TRBV25-1 with TRBJ2-5; a possible D gene is TRBD1 (6 bases). V was pared by 5 bases and J by 5 bases, with 12 bases between. The CDR3 length is 13 residues. Germline V gene lookup returns CDR1 MGHDK and CDR2 SYGVNS. CDR3 sequence: CASSQPGAETQYF. CDR3 DNA sequence: TGTGCCAGCAGTCAGCCAGGGGCGGAGACCCAGTACTTC. Using reference TRBV25-1 and TRBJ2-5 for the parts outside the CDR3, the full variable domain is EADIYQTPRYLVIGTGKKITLECSQTMGHDKMYWYQQDPGMELHLIHYSYGVNSTEKGDLSSESTVSRIRTEHFPLTLESARPSHTSQYLCASSQPGAETQYFGPGTRLLVL.

This clone has just a few counts. This chain uses TRBV5-8 with TRBJ2-7; 7 nucleotides align to TRBD1. From germline, CDR1 is SGHTS and CDR2 YDEGEE. The CDR3 length is 16 residues. V shed 4 bases, J shed 6 bases, and the junction held 16 bases outside the gene matches. The CDR3: CASSEYQTGQLGEQYF. CDR3 nucleotides: TGTGCCAGCAGCGAGTACCAGACAGGGCAATTGGGCGAGCAGTACTTC.

This chain uses TRBV7-8 with TRBJ1-3, with D perhaps TRBD1 (6 bases). This CDR3 spans 13 amino acids. Germline V gene data show CDR1 as SGHVS and CDR2 as FQNEAQ. V gave up 8 bases and J gave up 7 bases, with 15 bases separating them. The CDR3 reads CASGLQGKNTIYF. In DNA, the CDR3 is TGTGCCAGCGGATTACAGGGAAAGAACACCATATATTTT.

This chain joins TRBV7-9 and TRBJ1-6; possible D gene TRBD1, 6 bases. Trimming took off 2 bases at V and 8 bases at J, with 13 bases between the two ends. The CDR3 is 15 residues long. CDR1 is SEHNR, CDR2 FQNEAQ, per germline (reference sequence). CDR3 coding DNA: TGTGCCAGCAGCTTAACCCTGAGGGGGTATTCACCCCTCCACTTT. This gives the protein CASSLTLRGYSPLHF.

J is TRBJ2-7 and V is TRBV19, with D maybe TRBD2 (6 bases). This CDR3 is built from 14 residues. From germline, CDR1 is LNHDA and CDR2 SQIVND (reference sequence). V lost 2 bases to trimming and J lost 3 bases, with 11 bases between them. The CDR3 region has the DNA TGTGCCAGTAGTATAAGGGCGGGGAACTACGAGCAGTACTTC. Amino acids: CASSIRAGNYEQYF.

This clone was observed once. The chain couples TRBV7-9 to TRBJ2-7; 13 bases are a match to TRBD2. The CDR3 runs 17 residues. After removal of 4 bases from V and 2 bases from J, the junction contained 8 bases not matched to a gene. The germline V gene encodes CDR1 SEHNR and CDR2 FQNEAQ (reference sequence). The CDR3 nucleotides are TGTGCCAGCAGCTCTGGGGATACTAGCGGGAGGGCCTACGAGCAGTACTTC. This encodes CASSSGDTSGRAYEQYF.

The chain links TRBV7-2 to TRBJ2-5; TRBD2 might be the D (6 bases). This CDR3 has 14 residues. V was clipped by 4 bases and J by 5 bases, with 14 bases between them. The germline gives CDR1 SGHTA, CDR2 FQGNSA. The CDR3 loop reads CASSSPGVLETQYF. For the CDR3, the DNA is TGTGCCAGCAGCTCCCCGGGGGTATTGGAGACCCAGTACTTC. The full variable domain, rest sourced from reference TRBV7-2 and TRBJ2-5, is GAGVSQSPSNKVTEKGKDVELRCDPISGHTALYWYRQSLGQGLEFLIYFQGNSAPDKSGLPSDRFSAERTGGSVSTLTIQRTQQEDSAVYLCASSSPGVLETQYFGPGTRLLVL.

The chain employs TRBV7-9 and TRBJ1-2; D unclear. Germline loops: CDR1 SEHNR, CDR2 FQNEAQ (reference sequence). CDR3 length equals 14 residues. Trimming took 5 bases from V and 5 from J, leaving 15 bases between them. This CDR3 reads CASSEGISLYGYTF. The CDR3 bases are TGTGCCAGCAGCGAGGGTATCAGCCTTTATGGCTACACCTTC.

The CDR3 region has the DNA TGTGCCCTAGACCTGACAGGGAGGACTGAAGCTTTCTTT. It yields the protein CALDLTGRTEAFF. The chain links TRBV30 to TRBJ1-1; 7 positions agree with TRBD1. Germline V lookup: CDR1 GTSNPN, CDR2 SVGIG (reference sequence). V shed 8 bases, J shed 5 bases, and the junction held 11 bases outside the gene matches. The CDR3 is 13 residues long. Variable domain in full (rest from reference TRBV30 and TRBJ1-1): SQTIHQWPATLVQPVGSPLSLECTVEGTSNPNLYWYRQAAGRGLQLLFYSVGIGQISSEVPQNLSASRPQDRQFILSSKKLLLSDSGFYLCALDLTGRTEAFFGQGTRLTVV.

The chain joins TRBV5-1 to TRBJ2-7; D uncertain. The length of the CDR3 is 14 residues. Looked up from germline, CDR1 is SGHRS and CDR2 is YFSETQ. V was clipped by 0 bases and J by 0 bases, with 7 bases between them. CDR3 loop: CASSLDSYSYEQYF. In nucleotides, the CDR3 is TGCGCCAGCAGCTTGGACTCGTACTCCTACGAGCAGTACTTC.

The rearrangement uses TRBV28 and TRBJ1-5; 7 nucleotides agree with TRBD1. The CDR3 is 16 amino acids. J was trimmed by 3 bases and V by 5 bases; bases with no gene match: 10. Germline V lookup: CDR1 MDHEN, CDR2 SYDVKM. The CDR3 sequence is CASSNVGQAFNQPQHF. Here the CDR3 DNA reads TGTGCCAGCAGTAACGTAGGACAGGCCTTCAATCAGCCCCAGCATTTT. Together with reference TRBV28 and TRBJ1-5, the CDR3 gives the full variable domain: DVKVTQSSRYLVKRTGEKVFLECVQDMDHENMFWYRQDPGLGLRLIYFSYDVKMKEKGDIPEGYSVSREKKERFSLILESASTNQTSMYLCASSNVGQAFNQPQHFGDGTRLSIL.

The chain recombines TRBV5-1 with TRBJ1-1; D perhaps matches TRBD1 (5 bases). V was shortened by 4 bases and J by 1 base, with 14 bases between the two germline ends. Per germline, CDR1 SGHRS and CDR2 YFSETQ. The CDR3 runs to 15 residues. The CDR3 region is CASSKQTGGNTEAFF. CDR3 coding DNA: TGCGCCAGCAGCAAGCAGACCGGGGGGAACACTGAAGCTTTCTTT.

This clone was seen more than once but under ten times. The V and J genes are TRBV18 and TRBJ2-7; D may be TRBD2 (7 bases). This CDR3 is 14 amino acids long. Deletions cut 3 bases from V and 6 bases from J, with 15 bases between. Per the germline V gene, CDR1 is KGHSH and CDR2 is LQKENI. CDR3 DNA sequence: TGTGCCAGCTCACCCCCTGGGGGGGGCAGCGAGCAGTACTTC. This encodes CASSPPGGGSEQYF.

V and J are TRBV5-1 and TRBJ1-1; D ambiguous. The V end lost 4 bases, the J end lost 1 base, and 11 bases lay between the germline ends. The germline CDR1 and CDR2 sequences are SGHRS and YFSETQ. This CDR3 has 14 amino acids. The CDR3 DNA sequence: TGCGCCAGCAGCCCAGGCAACGCGAACACTGAAGCTTTCTTT. It yields the protein CASSPGNANTEAFF.

The count of this clone is one. This chain links TRBV29-1 with TRBJ2-7; 10 positions agree with TRBD2. This CDR3 region has 14 residues. The germline V gene encodes CDR1 SQVTM and CDR2 ANQGSEA. The junction had 7 bases not matched to a gene; V was cut back by 2 bases and J by 6 bases. DNA of the CDR3: TGCAGCGTTGAACCGTCTAGCGGGAGCGGCGAGCAGTACTTC. This encodes CSVEPSSGSGEQYF.

This clone was recorded a few times. The chain recombines TRBV5-1 with TRBJ2-5, with 7 bases that match TRBD2. There are 19 residues in the CDR3. V shed 3 bases and J 1 base; nucleotides not matched to a gene: 18. The germline V gene encodes CDR1 SGHRS and CDR2 YFSETQ. The CDR3, as DNA: TGCGCCAGCAGCTCCTACCCCACCGCGAGCGGGAAGCTCCAAGAGACCCAGTACTTC. This encodes CASSSYPTASGKLQETQYF.

The chain is built from TRBV5-1 and TRBJ1-1; 8 nucleotides line up with TRBD1. The V gene end was trimmed by 3 bases and the J gene end by 5 bases; junction bases not matched to a gene: 6. The germline gives CDR1 SGHRS, CDR2 YFSETQ. The CDR3 is made up of 14 amino acids. DNA for the CDR3: TGCGCCAGCAGCTCGAGGGACAGGTCTACTGAAGCTTTCTTT. It codes for CASSSRDRSTEAFF.

This clone was counted between two and nine times. The chain uses TRBV19 and TRBJ2-1, with TRBD1 matching over 7 bases. Germline V lookup: CDR1 LNHDA, CDR2 SQIVND (reference sequence). The V and J ends lost 5 bases and 6 bases, in that order; junction bases with no gene match: 10. The CDR3 is made up of 15 amino acids. Written as DNA, the CDR3 is TGTGCCAGTAGTCTACAGGGGAAGGTTCGCAATGAGCAGTTCTTC. Translation: CASSLQGKVRNEQFF. The full variable domain, with the rest looked up from reference TRBV19 and TRBJ2-1, is DGGITQSPKYLFRKEGQNVTLSCEQNLNHDAMYWYRQDPGQGLRLIYYSQIVNDFQKGDIAEGYSVSREKKESFPLTVTSAQKNPTAFYLCASSLQGKVRNEQFFGPGTRLTVL.

This clone was picked up one time. The rearrangement joins TRBV11-1 to TRBJ1-1; TRBD1 agrees at 7 bases. CDR1 is SGHAT, CDR2 FQDESV, per germline (reference sequence). CDR3 size: 15 residues. Unmatched junction bases numbered 13, after V lost 5 bases and J lost 7 bases. Here the CDR3 DNA reads TGTGCCAGCAGCCCGAGGGACAGACGGCCGGATGAAGCTTTCTTT. Translating it yields CASSPRDRRPDEAFF.

The J gene is TRBJ2-7, the V gene TRBV5-5, with D perhaps matching TRBD2 (5 bases). The CDR3 runs to 16 residues. CDR1 and CDR2 (germline): SGHKS, YYEKEE (reference sequence). With 4 bases removed from V and 1 base from J, the gap between germline ends came to 18 bases. The CDR3 coding sequence is TGTGCCAGCAGCCCCACCGGTGGGAGTGGGTCCTACGAGCAGTACTTC. Translated: CASSPTGGSGSYEQYF.

This clone has more than one count but fewer than ten. The V and J genes are TRBV29-1 and TRBJ2-5, with 10 bases lining up with TRBD2. Germline loops: CDR1 SQVTM, CDR2 ANQGSEA. The V segment lost 6 bases and the J segment 5 bases; nucleotides outside the gene matches: 9. The CDR3 is 14 amino acids. This CDR3 is CSVPIGLADETQYF. In DNA, the CDR3 is TGCAGCGTCCCAATCGGACTAGCGGACGAGACCCAGTACTTC.

CDR3 nucleotides: TGTGCCACAAGGATCGAAGGGACAACCTACAATGAGCAGTTCTTC. Protein product: CATRIEGTTYNEQFF. This chain links TRBV11-2 with TRBJ2-1; the D gene is possibly TRBD1 (6 bases). This CDR3 is built from 15 residues. Germline V gene data show CDR1 as SGHAT and CDR2 as FQNNGV. Trimming pared 10 bases from V and 2 bases from J, leaving 18 bases between.

This chain uses TRBV27 with TRBJ1-2; 7 nucleotides align to TRBD1. The germline V gene has CDR1 MNHEY and CDR2 SMNVEV (reference sequence). Trimming took 5 bases from V and 0 from J; bases not matched to a gene: 6. The CDR3 sequence is 15 residues long. The CDR3: CASSAGTAANYGYTF. The CDR3, as DNA: TGTGCCAGCAGTGCCGGGACAGCGGCTAACTATGGCTACACCTTC.

This chain links TRBV13 with TRBJ2-1; 7 nucleotides match TRBD1. This CDR3 is 15 amino acids long. CDR1 is PRHDT and CDR2 is FYEKMQ in the germline V gene (reference sequence). V trimming: 5 bases; J trimming: 0 bases; junction bases outside the gene matches: 4. The CDR3 reads CASSPTGISYNEQFF. The CDR3 DNA sequence: TGTGCCAGCAGCCCGACAGGGATCTCCTACAATGAGCAGTTCTTC.

V is TRBV29-1 and J is TRBJ2-1, with D tentatively TRBD1 (5 bases). This CDR3 has 13 amino acids. The V and J ends lost 7 bases and 7 bases respectively, with 17 bases between them. Germline-derived CDR1 and CDR2 are SQVTM and ANQGSEA. CDR3 DNA sequence: TGCAGCGCCAGGGCAACGAGTTTGAATGAGCAGTTCTTC. Its protein product is CSARATSLNEQFF.